The 10 T cell receptor beta chains given below trace back to one sample, sequenced in a study of CD8+ T cells in alopecia areata. The treatment is: oral pan-JAK inhibitor, 5-10 mg twice daily. Sampling of alopecia areata patients yielded lesional scalp punch biopsies as well as peripheral blood. RNA extraction and reverse transcription yielded cDNA as sequencing template. Some clones are missing from TCRdb's copy, which holds only in-frame ones; the method was immunoSEQ multiplex PCR. The sample contains over 15,000 clones, about 60% of which appear only once. Sequences were derived from skin, sampled at week 4, from a patient treated with tofacitinib. Every receptor here comes from a human donor with alopecia areata.

This clone was seen only a few times. The chain is built from TRBV5-1 and TRBJ1-1; possible D gene TRBD1, 5 bases. The germline V gene encodes CDR1 SGHRS and CDR2 YFSETQ. The V and J ends lost 7 bases and 1 base respectively, with 11 bases between them. The CDR3 consists of 13 residues. In DNA, the CDR3 is TGCGCCAGCTGCTATGACAGGAACACTGAAGCTTTCTTT. It codes for CASCYDRNTEAFF.

The genes are TRBV7-2 and TRBJ2-7, with TRBD2 matching over 8 bases. This CDR3 spans 16 amino acids. J lost 3 bases, V lost 0 bases, and 7 bases had no gene match. The germline CDR1 and CDR2 sequences are SGHTA and FQGNSA. CDR3 sequence reads: CASSLAGGLGGYEQYF. The CDR3 bases are TGTGCCAGCAGCTTAGCGGGGGGACTAGGGGGCTACGAGCAGTACTTC.

This rearrangement joins TRBV2 to TRBJ1-3; D unresolved. There are 14 residues in the CDR3. Germline V gene sequence: CDR1 SNHLY, CDR2 FYNNEI. V was pared by 6 bases and J by 2 bases, with 11 bases between. The CDR3 DNA sequence: TGTGCCAGCAGGAACGACGGTCCTGGAAACACCATATATTTT. Translated: CASRNDGPGNTIYF.

The chain has TRBV11-2 and TRBJ2-7; no reliable D call. CDR3 length: 14 amino acids. In germline, CDR1 is SGHAT, CDR2 FQNNGV. V shed 2 bases and J shed 0 bases, with 8 bases lying between them. CDR3 in amino acids: CASSLSTPSYEQYF. The DNA for the CDR3 is TGTGCCAGCAGCTTAAGCACCCCCTCCTACGAGCAGTACTTC.

The chain recombines TRBV7-9 with TRBJ1-4; tentatively, D is TRBD1 (5 bases). The V end was cut by 4 bases, the J end by 7 bases, with 13 bases between. Germline lookup yields CDR1 SEHNR and CDR2 FQNEAQ (reference sequence). The CDR3 sequence is 14 residues long. In DNA form, the CDR3 reads TGTGCCAGCAGCTATCGAGGGGCGGGTGAAAAACTGTTTTTT. Its translation is CASSYRGAGEKLFF. Combining the CDR3 with reference TRBV7-9 and TRBJ1-4 gives the whole variable domain DTGVSQNPRHKITKRGQNVTFRCDPISEHNRLYWYRQTLGQGPEFLTYFQNEAQLEKSRLLSDRFSAERPKGSFSTLEIQRTEQGDSAMYLCASSYRGAGEKLFFGSGTQLSVL.

This clone was observed a handful of times. The rearrangement joins TRBV28 to TRBJ2-5; perhaps TRBD1 as D (6 bases). The closer fit of TRBJ2-7 to the DNA end suggests the J call may be wrong. Germline-derived CDR1 and CDR2 are MDHEN and SYDVKM. This CDR3 comprises 15 residues. The CDR3 nucleotides are TGTGCCAGCAGATCCGGGACACTTTACTCCTACGAGCAGTACTTC. Its translation: CASRSGTLYSYEQYF.

V gene TRBV7-9 combines with J gene TRBJ2-1; a weak D match, TRBD1 (6 bases). The germline V gene has CDR1 SEHNR and CDR2 FQNEAQ (reference sequence). The CDR3 loop spans 13 amino acids. The V and J ends lost 0 bases and 6 bases respectively, with 6 bases between them. This CDR3 reads CASSLAGGNEQFF. The DNA of the CDR3 is TGTGCCAGCAGCTTAGCAGGGGGCAATGAGCAGTTCTTC.

This clone was counted a few times. The chain is built from TRBV6-6 and TRBJ2-3; D not certain. CDR3 size: 12 residues. The germline CDR1 and CDR2 sequences are MNHNY and SVGAGI (reference sequence). Trimming left V 5 bases short and J 2 bases short, with 5 bases between. The CDR3 here is CASSPHTDTQYF. The CDR3 DNA reads as TGTGCCAGCAGTCCTCACACAGATACGCAGTATTTT.

The rearrangement links TRBV7-6 to TRBJ1-6, with D maybe TRBD1 (6 bases). V was clipped by 2 bases and J by 12 bases, with 26 bases between them. This CDR3 has 18 amino acids. Germline lookup yields CDR1 SGHVS and CDR2 FNYEAQ. CDR3 sequence (DNA): TGTGCCAGCAGCTTACTCCCCTTGGGGGCAGACGAACGATTACCCCTCCACTTT. Its protein product is CASSLLPLGADERLPLHF.

The chain uses TRBV9 and TRBJ1-4; D not resolved. Trimming took off 0 bases at V and 4 bases at J, with 7 bases between the two ends. The length of the CDR3 is 14 residues. The germline CDR1 and CDR2 sequences are SGDLS and YYNGEE. The CDR3 DNA is TGTGCCAGCAGCGTAGGAGGATATAATGAAAAACTGTTTTTT. It yields the protein CASSVGGYNEKLFF.